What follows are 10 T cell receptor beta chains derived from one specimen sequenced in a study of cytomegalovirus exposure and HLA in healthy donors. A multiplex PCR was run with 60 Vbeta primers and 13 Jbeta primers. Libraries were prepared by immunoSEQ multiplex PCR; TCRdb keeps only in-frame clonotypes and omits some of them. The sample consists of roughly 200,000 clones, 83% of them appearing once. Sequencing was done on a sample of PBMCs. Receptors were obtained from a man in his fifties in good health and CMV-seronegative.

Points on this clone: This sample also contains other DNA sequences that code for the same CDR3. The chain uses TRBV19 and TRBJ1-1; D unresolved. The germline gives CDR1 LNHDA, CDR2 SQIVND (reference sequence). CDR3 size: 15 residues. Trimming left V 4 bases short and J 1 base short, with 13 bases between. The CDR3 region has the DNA TGTGCCAGTAGTACCCTGACGGGGTCGAACACTGAAGCTTTCTTT. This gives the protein CASSTLTGSNTEAFF.

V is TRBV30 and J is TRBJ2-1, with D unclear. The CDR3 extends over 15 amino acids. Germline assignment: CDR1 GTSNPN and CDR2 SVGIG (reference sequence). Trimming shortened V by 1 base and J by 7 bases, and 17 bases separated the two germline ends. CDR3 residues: CAWSELSEVNNEQFF. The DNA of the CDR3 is TGTGCCTGGAGTGAATTGTCAGAGGTGAATAATGAGCAGTTCTTC.

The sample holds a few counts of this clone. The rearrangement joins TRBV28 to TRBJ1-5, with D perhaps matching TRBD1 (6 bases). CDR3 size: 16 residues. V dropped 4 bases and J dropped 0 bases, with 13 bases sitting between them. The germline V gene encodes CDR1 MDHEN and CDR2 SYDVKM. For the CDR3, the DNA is TGTGCCAGCAGTTCAAGGGGACACTATAGCAATCAGCCCCAGCATTTT. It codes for CASSSRGHYSNQPQHF.

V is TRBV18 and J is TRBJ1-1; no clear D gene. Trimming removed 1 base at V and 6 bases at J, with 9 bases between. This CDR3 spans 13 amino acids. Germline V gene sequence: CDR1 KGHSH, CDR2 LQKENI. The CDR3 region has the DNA TGTGCCAGCTCACCACTTCTGGAGGCTGAAGCTTTCTTT. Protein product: CASSPLLEAEAFF.

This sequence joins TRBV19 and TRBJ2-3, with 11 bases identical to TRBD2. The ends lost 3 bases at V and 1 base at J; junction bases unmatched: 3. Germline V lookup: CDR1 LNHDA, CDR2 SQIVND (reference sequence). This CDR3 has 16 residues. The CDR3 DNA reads TGTGCCAGTAGTATCTCACTAGCGGGGGGCACAGATACGCAGTATTTT. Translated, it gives CASSISLAGGTDTQYF.

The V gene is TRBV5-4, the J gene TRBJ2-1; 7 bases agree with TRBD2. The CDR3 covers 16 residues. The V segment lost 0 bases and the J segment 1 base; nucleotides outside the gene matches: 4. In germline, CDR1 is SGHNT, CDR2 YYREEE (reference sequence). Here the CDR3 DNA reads TGTGCCAGCAGCTTGGCGCAACTAGCGTCCTACAATGAGCAGTTCTTC. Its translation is CASSLAQLASYNEQFF.

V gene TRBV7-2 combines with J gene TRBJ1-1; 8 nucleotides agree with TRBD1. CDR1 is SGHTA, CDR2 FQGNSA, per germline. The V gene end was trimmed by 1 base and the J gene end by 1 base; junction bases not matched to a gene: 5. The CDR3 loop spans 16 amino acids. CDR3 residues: CASSLEPGGWNTEAFF. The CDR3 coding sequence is TGTGCCAGCAGCTTAGAGCCAGGGGGCTGGAACACTGAAGCTTTCTTT.

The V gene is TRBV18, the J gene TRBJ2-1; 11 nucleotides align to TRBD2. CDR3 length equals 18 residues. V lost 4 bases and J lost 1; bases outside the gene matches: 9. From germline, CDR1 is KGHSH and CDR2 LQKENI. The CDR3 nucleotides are TGTGCCAGCTCACAACTAGCGGGAGTTACGTCGTCCTACAATGAGCAGTTCTTC. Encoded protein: CASSQLAGVTSSYNEQFF.

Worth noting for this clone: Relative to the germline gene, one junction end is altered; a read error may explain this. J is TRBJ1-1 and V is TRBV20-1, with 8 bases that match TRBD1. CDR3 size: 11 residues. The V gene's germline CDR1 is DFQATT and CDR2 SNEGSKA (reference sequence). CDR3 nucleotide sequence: TGCAGTGCTAGAGATCAACAGGGGGGGATCTTT. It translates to CSARDQQGGIF.

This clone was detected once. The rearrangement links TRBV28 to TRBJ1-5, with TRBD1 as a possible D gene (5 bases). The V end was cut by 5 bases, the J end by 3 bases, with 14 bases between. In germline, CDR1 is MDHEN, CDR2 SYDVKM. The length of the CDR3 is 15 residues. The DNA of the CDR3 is TGTGCCAGCAGTACCCTTGGCAGGGTCAATCAGCCCCAGCATTTT. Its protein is CASSTLGRVNQPQHF.